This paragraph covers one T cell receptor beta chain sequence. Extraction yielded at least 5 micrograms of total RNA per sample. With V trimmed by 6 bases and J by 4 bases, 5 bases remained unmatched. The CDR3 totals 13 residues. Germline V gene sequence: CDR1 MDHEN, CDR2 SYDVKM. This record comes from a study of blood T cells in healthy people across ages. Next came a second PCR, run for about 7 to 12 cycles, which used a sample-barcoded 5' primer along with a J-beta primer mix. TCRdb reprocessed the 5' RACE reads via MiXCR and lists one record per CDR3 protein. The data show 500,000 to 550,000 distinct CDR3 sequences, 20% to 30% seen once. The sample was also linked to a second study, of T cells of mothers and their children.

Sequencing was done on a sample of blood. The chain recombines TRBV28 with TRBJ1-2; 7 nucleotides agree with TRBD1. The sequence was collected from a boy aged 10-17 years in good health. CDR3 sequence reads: CASRLGQLYGYTF. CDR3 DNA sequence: TGTGCCAGCAGGTTGGGACAGCTCTATGGCTACACCTTC.